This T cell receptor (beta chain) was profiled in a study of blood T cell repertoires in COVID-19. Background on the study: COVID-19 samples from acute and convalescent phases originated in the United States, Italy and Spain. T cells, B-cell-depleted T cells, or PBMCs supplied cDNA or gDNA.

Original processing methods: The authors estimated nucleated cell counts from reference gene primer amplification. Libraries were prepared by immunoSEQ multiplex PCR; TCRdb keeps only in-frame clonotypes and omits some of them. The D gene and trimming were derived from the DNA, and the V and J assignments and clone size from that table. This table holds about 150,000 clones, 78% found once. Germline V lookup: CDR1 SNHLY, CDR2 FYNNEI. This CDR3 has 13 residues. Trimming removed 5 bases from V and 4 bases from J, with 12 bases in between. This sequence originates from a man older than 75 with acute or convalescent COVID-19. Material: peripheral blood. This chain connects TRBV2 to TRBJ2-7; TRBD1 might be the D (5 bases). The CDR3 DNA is TGTGCCAGCAGTTGGGGCGGAGCATACGAGCAGTACGTC. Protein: CASSWGGAYEQYV.